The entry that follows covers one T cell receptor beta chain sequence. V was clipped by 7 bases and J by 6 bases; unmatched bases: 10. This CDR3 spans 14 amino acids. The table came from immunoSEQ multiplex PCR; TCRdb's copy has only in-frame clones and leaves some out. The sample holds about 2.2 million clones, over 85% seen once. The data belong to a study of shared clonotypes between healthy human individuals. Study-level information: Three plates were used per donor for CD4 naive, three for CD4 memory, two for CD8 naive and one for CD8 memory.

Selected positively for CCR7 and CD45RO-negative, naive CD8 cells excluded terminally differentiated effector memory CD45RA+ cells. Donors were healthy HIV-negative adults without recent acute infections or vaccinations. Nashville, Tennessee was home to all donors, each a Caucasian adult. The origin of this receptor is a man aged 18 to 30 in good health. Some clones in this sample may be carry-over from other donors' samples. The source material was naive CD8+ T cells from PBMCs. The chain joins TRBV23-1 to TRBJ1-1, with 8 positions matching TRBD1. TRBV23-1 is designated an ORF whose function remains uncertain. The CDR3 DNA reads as TGCGCCAGCACTAACAGACAGGGGTTCGCTGAAGCTTTCTTT. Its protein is CASTNRQGFAEAFF.